The TCR beta chain under discussion was sequenced for a study of beta chain features in type 1 diabetes. Overall study results and limits: Possibly, sequencing cDNA over-represented cells that had high TCR expression levels. Within the patient group, naive, central memory and Treg TCRB repertoires appeared more similar to each other than within healthy donors.

Isolation of CD4+ naive, central memory, regulatory and stem cell-like memory cells was achieved by sorting via CD45RO/CCR7/CD25/CD127/CD95/CD27. Concerning this clone itself: What it recognizes is unknown.

V lost 4 bases, J lost 2 bases, and 14 bases lay in between. Germline V gene lookup returns CDR1 SGHAT and CDR2 FQNNGV. The CDR3 extends over 15 amino acids. Reverse transcribing all isolated RNA meant expressed TCRB transcripts were sequenced. TCRdb keeps only in-frame clones here, not all; method: immunoSEQ multiplex PCR. The sample consists of 240,000 or so clones, around 68% of them appearing once. This TCR came from a young man in good health. V is TRBV11-2 and J is TRBJ2-5; D possibly corresponds to TRBD1 (6 bases). Sequenced: naive CD4+ T cells from blood. The CDR3 sequence is CASSSSGHLQETQYF. CDR3 coding DNA: TGTGCCAGCAGCTCGTCGGGACATCTGCAAGAGACCCAGTACTTC.